These 22 T cell receptor beta chains share one sample of origin, sequenced in a study of brain metastases from non-small cell lung cancer. Profiled with immunoSEQ multiplex PCR; TCRdb holds only in-frame clones, not every one. This table holds 2,500 to 4,000 clones, 70% to 90% found once. Sequenced: primary lung tumor tissue. Every receptor here comes from a donor at least 40 years old with non-small cell lung cancer.

J is TRBJ2-7 and V is TRBV19, with a tentative D call TRBD1 (6 bases). This CDR3 comprises 13 residues. Germline V gives CDR1 LNHDA, CDR2 SQIVND (reference sequence). V was shortened by 3 bases and J by 5 bases, with 11 bases between the two germline ends. The CDR3 DNA follows: TGTGCCAGTAGTATCGCACAGGGCCACGAGCAGTACTTC. It yields the protein CASSIAQGHEQYF.

This chain joins TRBV10-3 and TRBJ1-1; D not certain. V lost 4 bases and J 5 bases, leaving 8 bases between the germline ends. The CDR3 has 12 amino acids. Germline loops: CDR1 ENHRY, CDR2 SYGVKD. The CDR3 region has the DNA TGTGCCATCAGTGTCGGAAGTACTGAAGCTTTCTTT. This encodes CAISVGSTEAFF.

The chain has TRBV9 and TRBJ2-7, with 7 positions matching TRBD1. The V segment lost 8 bases and the J segment 3 bases; nucleotides outside the gene matches: 11. CDR3 length: 14 residues. From germline, CDR1 is SGDLS and CDR2 YYNGEE. The CDR3 reads CASNSGTAHYEQYF. For the CDR3, the DNA is TGTGCCAGTAACTCCGGGACAGCCCACTACGAGCAGTACTTC.

The V and J genes are TRBV2 and TRBJ2-1; the match to TRBD2 covers 10 bases. The CDR3 runs to 15 residues. Germline V gene data show CDR1 as SNHLY and CDR2 as FYNNEI. After removal of 4 bases from V and 4 bases from J, the junction contained 4 bases not matched to a gene. The CDR3 is CASSVASGRYNEQFF. The CDR3 DNA reads as TGTGCCAGCAGTGTAGCTAGCGGGAGATACAATGAGCAGTTCTTC.

The chain links TRBV27 to TRBJ2-2; TRBD2 matches 7 bases. Germline values: CDR1 MNHEY, CDR2 SMNVEV (reference sequence). This CDR3 has 15 residues. V shed 6 bases, J shed 0 bases, and the junction held 4 bases outside the gene matches. The DNA for the CDR3 is TGTGCCAGCAGGAGGGGAGGGACGAACACCGGGGAGCTGTTTTTT. It specifies CASRRGGTNTGELFF.

This clone has just a few counts. The chain couples TRBV27 to TRBJ1-5; D is unresolved. Germline V lookup: CDR1 MNHEY, CDR2 SMNVEV (reference sequence). This CDR3 region has 13 residues. The germline V and J ends were trimmed by 2 bases and 4 bases, with 6 bases remaining between them. CDR3 coding DNA: TGTGCCAGCAGTTTACAGCTAAATCAGCCCCAGCATTTT. Translated, it gives CASSLQLNQPQHF.

The chain joins TRBV6-2 or TRBV6-3 to TRBJ2-1; 10 nucleotides align to TRBD2. Germline CDR1 is MNHEY and CDR2 is SVGEGT. V lost 5 bases to trimming and J lost 3 bases; unmatched junction nucleotides: 7. This CDR3 is built from 16 residues. The DNA of the CDR3 is TGTGCCAGCAGTCGAGGGACTAGCGCCTTCTACAATGAGCAGTTCTTC. As protein: CASSRGTSAFYNEQFF.

This chain joins TRBV7-2 and TRBJ2-3, with D maybe TRBD2 (5 bases). The germline V and J ends were trimmed by 8 bases and 3 bases, with 12 bases remaining between them. The CDR3 covers 13 residues. Looked up from germline, CDR1 is SGHTA and CDR2 is FQGNSA. The CDR3 DNA sequence: TGTGCCAGCGGTTTCTCGGGGACAGATACGCAGTATTTT. It encodes CASGFSGTDTQYF.

Concerning this clone: This sample also contains other DNA sequences that code for the same CDR3. The gene calls are TRBV7-9 and TRBJ1-3, with a possible D match to TRBD1 (6 bases). The V gene lost 4 bases and the J gene lost 0 bases, with 10 bases spanning the gap. Germline CDR1 reads SEHNR; CDR2 reads FQNEAQ (reference sequence). This CDR3 spans 15 amino acids. Written as DNA, the CDR3 is TGTGCCAGCAGCTACAGGGTCCCCTCTGGAAACACCATATATTTT. Translation gives CASSYRVPSGNTIYF.

The rearrangement joins TRBV19 to TRBJ2-6, with unresolved D. The CDR3 is 15 amino acids. Germline lookup yields CDR1 LNHDA and CDR2 SQIVND (reference sequence). Trimming left V 1 base short and J 0 bases short, with 4 bases between. CDR3 nucleotide sequence: TGTGCCAGTAGTATAGCCCGCTCTGGGGCCAACGTCCTGACTTTC. Residues: CASSIARSGANVLTF.

The chain uses TRBV5-6 and TRBJ2-3; 9 bases map to TRBD1. Trimming at V came to 4 bases and at J to 4 bases, leaving 10 bases not matched to a gene. The CDR3 spans 16 residues. Per the germline V gene, CDR1 is SGHDT and CDR2 is YYEEEE. This chain's CDR3 is CASSQYGQGRPDTQYF. The CDR3 nucleotides read TGTGCCAGCAGCCAATATGGACAGGGGAGACCAGATACGCAGTATTTT.

The chain is built from TRBV19 and TRBJ2-1; D is uncertain. Germline loops: CDR1 LNHDA, CDR2 SQIVND (reference sequence). The CDR3 runs 14 residues. Deletions cut 3 bases from V and 9 bases from J, with 15 bases between. The chain's CDR3 is CASSIKLFRTEQFF. CDR3 DNA: TGTGCCAGTAGTATTAAACTTTTTCGCACTGAGCAGTTCTTC.

The J gene is TRBJ2-4, the V gene TRBV28; 10 nucleotides agree with TRBD1. Germline CDR1 is MDHEN and CDR2 is SYDVKM. J was trimmed by 7 bases and V by 5 bases; bases with no gene match: 2. The CDR3 extends over 13 amino acids. The CDR3 bases are TGTGCCAGCAGTCGGGACAGGGGCAACATTCAGTACTTC. Protein sequence: CASSRDRGNIQYF. The full variable domain, rest sourced from reference TRBV28 and TRBJ2-4, is DVKVTQSSRYLVKRTGEKVFLECVQDMDHENMFWYRQDPGLGLRLIYFSYDVKMKEKGDIPEGYSVSREKKERFSLILESASTNQTSMYLCASSRDRGNIQYFGAGTRLSVL.

A remark on this clone: The junction shows a germline mismatch at one end, possibly a read error. V is TRBV7-2 and J is TRBJ2-1; 12 positions match TRBD2. Germline V lookup: CDR1 SGHTA, CDR2 FQGNSA. The CDR3 has 18 amino acids. CDR3 sequence reads: CASNLVGLAGGPYNEQFF. As DNA, the CDR3 is TGTGCCAGCAACTTAGTCGGCCTAGCGGGAGGGCCCTACAATGAGCAGTTCTTC.

The V call is TRBV19, the J call TRBJ1-1, with no clear D. The CDR3 has 11 residues. CDR1 and CDR2 from the germline V gene are LNHDA and SQIVND (reference sequence). V lost 5 bases and J lost 11, with 12 bases in between. CDR3 bases: TGTGCCAGTAGTGTGACCGCTGCCGCTTTCTTT. Translated, it gives CASSVTAAAFF. The complete variable domain, with remaining parts taken from reference TRBV19 and TRBJ1-1, reads DGGITQSPKYLFRKEGQNVTLSCEQNLNHDAMYWYRQDPGQGLRLIYYSQIVNDFQKGDIAEGYSVSREKKESFPLTVTSAQKNPTAFYLCASSVTAAAFFGQGTRLTVV.

On this clone itself: A read error may produce the germline difference seen at one junction end. The V and J genes are TRBV18 and TRBJ2-5; 7 bases fit TRBD1. Germline V gives CDR1 KGHSH, CDR2 LQKENI. CDR3 length: 15 amino acids. In nucleotides, the CDR3 is TGTGTCAGCTCCAAGGGACAGAAAGTCCAAGAGACCCAGTACTTC. This translates into CVSSKGQKVQETQYF. Based on the CDR3 plus reference TRBV18 and TRBJ2-5, the full variable domain is NAGVMQNPRHLVRRRGQEARLRCSPMKGHSHVYWYRQLPEEGLKFMVYLQKENIIDESGMPKERFSAEFPKEGPSILRIQQVVRGDSAAYFCVSSKGQKVQETQYFGPGTRLLVL.

The chain joins TRBV7-2 to TRBJ2-1; possible D gene TRBD1, 6 bases. Germline V gene data show CDR1 as SGHTA and CDR2 as FQGNSA. V lost 2 bases and J 9 bases, leaving 17 bases between the germline ends. This CDR3 is built from 15 residues. The CDR3 region is CASSLRVQGLGEQFF. The CDR3 DNA follows: TGTGCCAGCAGCTTACGTGTCCAGGGGCTAGGTGAGCAGTTCTTC.

DNA for the CDR3: TGTGCCATCAGTGAGTCGGGTAGCGGGACAGATACGCAGTATTTT. Protein product: CAISESGSGTDTQYF. The chain has TRBV10-3 and TRBJ2-3, with 7 bases aligning to TRBD2. The CDR3 is 15 residues long. Germline CDR1 and CDR2: ENHRY and SYGVKD. The ends lost 0 bases at V and 3 bases at J; junction bases unmatched: 3.

Details on this clone: Germline is not matched at one junction end, which may reflect a read error. Other nucleotide sequences in the sample specify the same CDR3. The chain has TRBV6-5 and TRBJ1-1, with D possibly TRBD1 on 6 matching bases. This CDR3 spans 13 amino acids. The germline gives CDR1 MNHEY, CDR2 SVGAGI. CDR3 DNA: TGTGCCAGTAGTTCCTCAGGGGTCCGTGAAGCTTTCTTT. Translation gives CASSSSGVREAFF.

This clone was seen a few times. This rearrangement joins TRBV7-9 to TRBJ1-4; D possibly corresponds to TRBD1 (6 bases). This CDR3 is 17 amino acids long. The V gene lost 5 bases and the J gene lost 0 bases, with 16 bases spanning the gap. Looked up from germline, CDR1 is SEHNR and CDR2 is FQNEAQ (reference sequence). The CDR3 region has the DNA TGTGCCAGCAGCCCTACAGGGAAGGACGCAACTAATGAAAAACTGTTTTTT. This gives the protein CASSPTGKDATNEKLFF.

This clone showed up just once. The chain employs TRBV7-9 and TRBJ2-7; 12 nucleotides agree with TRBD2. V lost 6 bases to trimming and J lost 0 bases; unmatched junction nucleotides: 9. The V gene's germline CDR1 is SEHNR and CDR2 FQNEAQ (reference sequence). CDR3 length: 17 amino acids. CDR3 sequence reads: CASRGLAGPGGSYEQYF. Here the CDR3 DNA reads TGTGCCAGCAGAGGACTAGCGGGACCGGGCGGCTCCTACGAGCAGTACTTC.

The rearrangement uses TRBV6-5 and TRBJ1-5; weak D call: TRBD1 (6 bases). The CDR3 spans 15 residues. The germline V gene encodes CDR1 MNHEY and CDR2 SVGAGI. V was cut by 5 bases and J by 3 bases, with 14 bases left in between. The CDR3 protein is CASSPGTPPNQPQHF. CDR3 coding DNA: TGTGCCAGCAGTCCCGGGACACCTCCCAATCAGCCCCAGCATTTT.